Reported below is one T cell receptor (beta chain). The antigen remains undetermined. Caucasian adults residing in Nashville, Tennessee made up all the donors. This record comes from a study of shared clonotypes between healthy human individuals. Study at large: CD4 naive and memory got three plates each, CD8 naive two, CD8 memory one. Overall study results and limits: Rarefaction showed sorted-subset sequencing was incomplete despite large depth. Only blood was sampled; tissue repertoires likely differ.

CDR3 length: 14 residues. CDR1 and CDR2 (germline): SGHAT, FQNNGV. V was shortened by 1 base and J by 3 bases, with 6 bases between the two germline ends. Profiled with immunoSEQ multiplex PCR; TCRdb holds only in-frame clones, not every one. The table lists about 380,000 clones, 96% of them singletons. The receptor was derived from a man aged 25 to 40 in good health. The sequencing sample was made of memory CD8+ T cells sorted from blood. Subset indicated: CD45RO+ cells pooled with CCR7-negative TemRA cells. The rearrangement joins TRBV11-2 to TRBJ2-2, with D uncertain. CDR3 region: CASSLGAYTGELFF. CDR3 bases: TGTGCCAGCAGCTTAGGAGCCTACACCGGGGAGCTGTTTTTT.